The 31 T cell receptor beta chains reported below all come from one sample, sequenced in a study of spatial heterogeneity in lung cancer. Time point indicated: sample taken at primary tumor resection. Sequencing covered unsorted whole RNA taken from tumor, nontumor lung or frozen PBMC. TCRdb re-called the 5' RACE reads with MiXCR, one entry per CDR3 protein. The sample lists 50,000 to 65,000 distinct CDR3 sequences; roughly 7% were seen once. The specimen was PBMCs, collected at surgery. The receptors were gathered from a female donor with early-stage non-small cell lung cancer.

This clonotype was observed many times. V and J are TRBV11-2 and TRBJ2-7; D is possibly TRBD1 (5 bases). This CDR3 is 12 amino acids long. Germline assignment: CDR1 SGHAT and CDR2 FQNNGV. V lost 5 bases, J lost 12 bases, and 17 bases lay in between. This CDR3 reads CASSTSQGRWYF. The CDR3 nucleotides are TGTGCCAGCAGCACCAGTCAGGGAAGGTGGTACTTC. The whole variable domain, remainder taken from reference TRBV11-2 and TRBJ2-7, is EAGVAQSPRYKIIEKRQSVAFWCNPISGHATLYWYQQILGQGPKLLIQFQNNGVVDDSQLPKDRFSAERLKGVDSTLKIQPAKLEDSAVYLCASSTSQGRWYFGPGTRLTVT.

This clonotype came up a few times. The chain joins TRBV18 to TRBJ2-5; D not resolved. Trimming took 1 base from V and 2 from J, leaving 5 bases between them. Germline V CDR1 and CDR2: KGHSH, LQKENI. The CDR3 spans 13 residues. The CDR3 bases are TGTGCCAGCTCACCACAGCTTCAAGAGACCCAGTACTTC. It specifies CASSPQLQETQYF.

The count of this clonotype is one. A much larger clone sits a single nucleotide away, making a read error possible. The chain is built from TRBV5-1 and TRBJ1-1, with 8 positions matching TRBD1. CDR3 length: 15 residues. The germline V gene encodes CDR1 SGHRS and CDR2 YFSETQ. The CDR3 sequence: CASSGAGSGGTEVFF. The DNA for the CDR3 is TGCGCCAGCAGCGGGGCTGGGTCAGGGGGCACTGAAGTTTTCTTT.

The J gene is TRBJ1-1, the V gene TRBV11-2, with TRBD1 matching over 7 bases. With V trimmed by 5 bases and J by 5 bases, 11 bases remained unmatched. The CDR3 covers 15 residues. The germline CDR1 and CDR2 sequences are SGHAT and FQNNGV. The CDR3 is CASSQDSTGWTEAFF. In DNA, the CDR3 is TGTGCCAGCAGCCAGGATTCGACAGGGTGGACTGAAGCTTTCTTT. Based on the CDR3 plus reference TRBV11-2 and TRBJ1-1, the full variable domain is EAGVAQSPRYKIIEKRQSVAFWCNPISGHATLYWYQQILGQGPKLLIQFQNNGVVDDSQLPKDRFSAERLKGVDSTLKIQPAKLEDSAVYLCASSQDSTGWTEAFFGQGTRLTVV.

This clonotype was counted at least ten times. The chain carries TRBV7-9 and TRBJ2-3; D is perhaps TRBD1 (6 bases). In germline, CDR1 is SEHNR, CDR2 FQNEAQ (reference sequence). V dropped 5 bases and J dropped 6 bases, with 15 bases sitting between them. This CDR3 is 14 amino acids long. DNA of the CDR3: TGTGCCAGCAGCATAATGGGGGCGGTGGATACGCAGTATTTT. This codes for CASSIMGAVDTQYF.

The V and J genes are TRBV28 and TRBJ1-2; D might be TRBD1 (5 bases). Germline V gene data show CDR1 as MDHEN and CDR2 as SYDVKM. This CDR3 has 12 amino acids. The ends were cut back, 10 bases at V and 7 bases at J, with 16 bases in the middle. CDR3 amino acids: CATGRGVGGYTF. Written as DNA, the CDR3 is TGTGCCACCGGAAGGGGTGTCGGTGGCTACACCTTC.

This clonotype came up many times. The V and J genes are TRBV5-1 and TRBJ2-3, with D maybe TRBD1 (7 bases). Germline values: CDR1 SGHRS, CDR2 YFSETQ. The CDR3 is made up of 15 amino acids. V lost 3 bases and J lost 4, with 15 bases in between. DNA for the CDR3: TGCGCCAGCAGCTCCCAGGGGGGCGGCGCAGATACGCAGTATTTT. It specifies CASSSQGGGADTQYF.

The chain employs TRBV12-2 and TRBJ1-5. TRBV12-2 is a pseudogene locus. CDR3 size: 15 residues. The CDR3 sequence is CASRWTGVNNQPQHF. CDR3 DNA sequence: TGTGCAAGTCGATGGACGGGAGTGAACAATCAGCCCCAGCATTTT.

This clonotype came up many times. CDR3 sequence: CASSPRGESTGELFF. The CDR3, as DNA: TGTGCCAGCAGTCCCCGGGGGGAGAGCACCGGGGAGCTGTTTTTT. V usage is TRBV7-2 and J usage is TRBJ2-2, with 7 nucleotides matching TRBD2. The V gene's germline CDR1 is SGHTA and CDR2 FQGNSA. Trimming cost V 6 bases and J 4 bases; bases outside gene matches: 8. The CDR3 extends over 15 amino acids. Filled out from reference TRBV7-2 and TRBJ2-2, the complete variable domain reads GAGVSQSPSNKVTEKGKDVELRCDPISGHTALYWYRQSLGQGLEFLIYFQGNSAPDKSGLPSDRFSAERTGGSVSTLTIQRTQQEDSAVYLCASSPRGESTGELFFGEGSRLTVL.

This clonotype was counted ten times or more. This chain joins TRBV10-3 and TRBJ1-5; D remains unclear. V lost 0 bases to trimming and J lost 4 bases, with 7 bases between them. This CDR3 spans 14 amino acids. Germline V gene lookup returns CDR1 ENHRY and CDR2 SYGVKD. CDR3 bases: TGTGCCATCAGTGAGTCTAGGGAGAATCAGCCCCAGCATTTT. It encodes CAISESRENQPQHF.

This clonotype was observed many times. The germline gene is not matched at one end of the junction; a read error may be the cause. The gene calls are TRBV7-3 and TRBJ2-1; 11 nucleotides match TRBD2. Germline V gene data show CDR1 as SGHTA and CDR2 as FQGTGA. CDR3 length: 17 amino acids. The CDR3 DNA reads TGTGCCAGCAGCTTGGCTAGCGGGGGGTCGGAATCCTACAATGAGCAGTTC. This codes for CASSLASGGSESYNEQF.

The chain carries TRBV12-3 or TRBV12-4 and TRBJ2-1, with a tentative D call TRBD2 (5 bases). The CDR3 loop spans 14 amino acids. V was cut by 5 bases and J by 4 bases, with 12 bases left in between. In DNA form, the CDR3 reads TGTGCCAGCAGTCCGGGAAGATGGTACAATGAGCAGTTCTTC. It translates to CASSPGRWYNEQFF.

This clonotype was seen at least ten times. The rearrangement joins TRBV29-1 to TRBJ2-7; 7 bases are a match to TRBD1. V was pared by 2 bases and J by 0 bases, with 1 base of the junction left unmatched. Looked up from germline, CDR1 is SQVTM and CDR2 is ANQGSEA. This CDR3 contains 13 residues. The CDR3 bases are TGCAGCGTTGAACGGGACAGCTCCTACGAGCAGTACTTC. Translation gives CSVERDSSYEQYF.

In this sample, this clonotype turned up a few times. The chain couples TRBV28 to TRBJ2-6, with D perhaps matching TRBD2 (7 bases). Germline values: CDR1 MDHEN, CDR2 SYDVKM. The V and J ends lost 6 bases and 2 bases respectively, with 11 bases between them. This CDR3 has 15 amino acids. The DNA of the CDR3 is TGTGCCAGCAGGATGCGGGGGCCTGGGGCCAACGTCCTGACTTTC. Protein product: CASRMRGPGANVLTF.

This clonotype was seen only a few times. The chain recombines TRBV7-4 with TRBJ2-3; TRBD1 or TRBD2 may be the D gene (5 bases each). From germline, CDR1 is SGHVT and CDR2 SQSDAQ. V was clipped by 1 base and J by 1 base, with 12 bases between them. The CDR3 sequence is 16 residues long. The CDR3 is CASSLGGFRGTDTQYF. CDR3 in DNA: TGTGCCAGCAGCTTAGGGGGGTTCCGAGGCACAGATACGCAGTATTTT.

There are many counts of this clonotype. This sequence joins TRBV11-3 and TRBJ1-1, with D possibly being TRBD1 (6 bases). Germline V lookup: CDR1 SGHNT, CDR2 YENEEA. The CDR3 is made up of 13 amino acids. V was cut by 2 bases and J by 4 bases, with 8 bases left in between. For the CDR3, the DNA is TGTGCCAGCAGCTTAACAGGGCCCACTGAAGCTTTCTTT. It codes for CASSLTGPTEAFF.

The V gene is TRBV6-2 or TRBV6-3, the J gene TRBJ1-2, with D unresolved. CDR1 and CDR2 (germline): MNHEY, SVGEGT. This CDR3 is built from 12 residues. V was shortened by 6 bases and J by 6 bases, with 11 bases between the two germline ends. CDR3 nucleotide sequence: TGTGCCAGCAGCTACCCCAGCGATGGCTACACCTTC. Protein product: CASSYPSDGYTF.

This clonotype occurred many times. This chain links TRBV27 with TRBJ2-3, with D unclear. This CDR3 contains 13 residues. Trimming stripped 3 bases from V and 2 bases from J, with 6 bases between. Germline assignment: CDR1 MNHEY and CDR2 SMNVEV (reference sequence). The CDR3 DNA reads TGTGCCAGCAGTTTGGAGTACACAGATACGCAGTATTTT. Its protein is CASSLEYTDTQYF.

DNA of the CDR3: TGTGCCAGCAGTGATGACCAAGAGACCCAGTACTTC. Translated: CASSDDQETQYF. The chain is built from TRBV2 and TRBJ2-5; D uncertain. The V gene lost 3 bases and the J gene lost 0 bases, with 2 bases spanning the gap. The germline V gene encodes CDR1 SNHLY and CDR2 FYNNEI. The CDR3 sequence is 12 residues long.

This clonotype was seen a handful of times. V and J are TRBV12-3 or TRBV12-4 and TRBJ1-2; D is possibly TRBD1 (6 bases). V was cut by 6 bases and J by 5 bases, with 10 bases left in between. There are 12 residues in the CDR3. CDR3 nucleotide sequence: TGTGCCAGCAGCTCCGGACAGTATGGCTACACCTTC. Translated: CASSSGQYGYTF.

This clonotype appeared many times. The V call is TRBV14, the J call TRBJ2-4, with unresolved D. CDR3 length: 13 amino acids. Trimming removed 4 bases at V and 11 bases at J, with 15 bases between. Looked up from germline, CDR1 is SGHDN and CDR2 is FVKESK. The CDR3 loop is CASSPWGTLVQYF. CDR3 DNA sequence: TGTGCCAGCAGCCCTTGGGGAACATTAGTTCAGTACTTC.

This clonotype was recorded at least ten times. V and J are TRBV19 and TRBJ2-1; 8 nucleotides agree with TRBD2. This CDR3 spans 14 amino acids. Germline values: CDR1 LNHDA, CDR2 SQIVND (reference sequence). Unmatched junction bases numbered 6, after V lost 3 bases and J lost 8 bases. Written as DNA, the CDR3 is TGTGCCAGTAGTATCCGACCCGGGGGGGATGAGCAGTTCTTC. It is translated as CASSIRPGGDEQFF.

The CDR3 region has the DNA TGTGCCAGCAGTTACTCGCCGGGACTAGCGGAACACAATGAGCAGTTCTTC. It is translated as CASSYSPGLAEHNEQFF. This chain links TRBV6-5 with TRBJ2-1; 11 bases agree with TRBD2. The germline gives CDR1 MNHEY, CDR2 SVGAGI. J lost 5 bases, V lost 0 bases, and 6 bases had no gene match. The CDR3 is 17 residues long.

This clonotype came up a few times. The J gene is TRBJ1-3, the V gene TRBV5-5; 9 nucleotides align to TRBD1. The V segment lost 0 bases and the J segment 4 bases; nucleotides outside the gene matches: 2. Germline loops: CDR1 SGHKS, CDR2 YYEKEE (reference sequence). The CDR3 spans 15 residues. The CDR3 region is CASSLDGTGGNTIYF. Here the CDR3 DNA reads TGTGCCAGCAGCTTGGATGGGACAGGGGGAAACACCATATATTTT.

This clonotype was seen a few times. V gene TRBV5-1 combines with J gene TRBJ2-2; D not certain. From germline, CDR1 is SGHRS and CDR2 YFSETQ. Trimming pared 6 bases from V and 0 bases from J, leaving 9 bases between. The CDR3 is 14 amino acids. The CDR3 here is CASKMSANTGELFF. The CDR3 DNA sequence: TGCGCCAGCAAAATGAGCGCGAACACCGGGGAGCTGTTTTTT.

This clonotype has at least ten counts. This chain links TRBV7-2 with TRBJ2-2, with D possibly being TRBD2 (5 bases). The V end was cut by 1 base, the J end by 6 bases, with 9 bases between. The CDR3 length is 14 residues. In germline, CDR1 is SGHTA, CDR2 FQGNSA. The CDR3 nucleotides read TGTGCCAGCAGCTTAGTTCGCGGGCCCGGGGAGCTGTTTTTT. This encodes CASSLVRGPGELFF.

This clonotype has ten or more counts. The rearrangement links TRBV28 to TRBJ2-7; no clear D. Germline V gene data show CDR1 as MDHEN and CDR2 as SYDVKM. Trimming cost V 6 bases and J 6 bases, with 21 bases left between them. This CDR3 is 15 amino acids long. The CDR3 region is CASRPPLGPVTEQYF. The CDR3 coding sequence is TGTGCCAGCAGACCCCCTTTAGGGCCGGTAACCGAGCAGTACTTC.

The chain links TRBV7-2 to TRBJ2-1; no definite D call. The germline CDR1 and CDR2 sequences are SGHTA and FQGNSA. Trimming left V 5 bases short and J 3 bases short, with 14 bases between. The CDR3 loop spans 15 amino acids. CDR3 DNA sequence: TGTGCCAGCAGCCATGACACAAGTTTCTACAATGAGCAGTTCTTC. Translation gives CASSHDTSFYNEQFF.

This clonotype has at least ten counts. The rearrangement joins TRBV7-9 to TRBJ2-1, with TRBD2 identical over 15 bases. V trimming: 6 bases; J trimming: 7 bases; junction bases outside the gene matches: 7. Germline-derived CDR1 and CDR2 are SEHNR and FQNEAQ (reference sequence). The CDR3 contains 16 residues. This CDR3 is CASSPGLAGGFNEQFF. CDR3 in DNA: TGTGCCAGCAGTCCTGGACTAGCGGGGGGGTTTAATGAGCAGTTCTTC. Complete variable domain (other parts from reference TRBV7-9 and TRBJ2-1): DTGVSQNPRHKITKRGQNVTFRCDPISEHNRLYWYRQTLGQGPEFLTYFQNEAQLEKSRLLSDRFSAERPKGSFSTLEIQRTEQGDSAMYLCASSPGLAGGFNEQFFGPGTRLTVL.

This clonotype was found many times. The V gene is TRBV6-5, the J gene TRBJ1-2; D possibly corresponds to TRBD1 (5 bases). From germline, CDR1 is MNHEY and CDR2 SVGAGI. The CDR3 loop spans 14 amino acids. V lost 10 bases, J lost 7 bases, and 22 bases lay in between. CDR3 residues: CATTLMGLRGGYTF. The CDR3 DNA follows: TGTGCCACAACCCTTATGGGACTGCGGGGTGGCTACACCTTC.

This clonotype showed up many times. The V and J genes are TRBV7-2 and TRBJ2-6; unclear D gene. There are 18 residues in the CDR3. With 1 base removed from V and 0 bases from J, the gap between germline ends came to 13 bases. The V gene's germline CDR1 is SGHTA and CDR2 FQGNSA. CDR3: CASSLVLGRLSGANVLTF. Written as DNA, the CDR3 is TGTGCCAGCAGCTTAGTTCTCGGCCGACTCTCTGGGGCCAACGTCCTGACTTTC.